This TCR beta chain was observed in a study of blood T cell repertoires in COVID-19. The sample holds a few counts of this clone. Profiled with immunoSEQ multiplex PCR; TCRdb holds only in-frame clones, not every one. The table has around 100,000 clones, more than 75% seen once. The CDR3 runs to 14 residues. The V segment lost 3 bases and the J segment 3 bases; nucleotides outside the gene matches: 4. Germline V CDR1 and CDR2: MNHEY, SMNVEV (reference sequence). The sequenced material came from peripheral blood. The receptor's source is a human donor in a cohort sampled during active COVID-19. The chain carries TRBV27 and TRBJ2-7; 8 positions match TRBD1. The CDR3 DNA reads TGTGCCAGCAGTTTCGCAGGACAGGGCTACGAGCAGTACTTC. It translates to CASSFAGQGYEQYF.